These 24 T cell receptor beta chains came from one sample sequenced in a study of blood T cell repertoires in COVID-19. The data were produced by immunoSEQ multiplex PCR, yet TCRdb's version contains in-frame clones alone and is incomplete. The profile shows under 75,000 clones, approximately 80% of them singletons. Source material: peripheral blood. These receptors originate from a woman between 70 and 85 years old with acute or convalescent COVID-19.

CDR3 loop: CASSRTGGRVETQYF. The DNA of the CDR3 is TGTGCCAGCAGTCGGACGGGGGGCCGGGTAGAGACCCAGTACTTC. The chain joins TRBV5-5 to TRBJ2-5; D might be TRBD2 (7 bases). Trimming removed 5 bases from V and 4 bases from J, with 18 bases in between. This CDR3 region has 15 residues. Germline V CDR1 and CDR2: SGHKS, YYEKEE (reference sequence).

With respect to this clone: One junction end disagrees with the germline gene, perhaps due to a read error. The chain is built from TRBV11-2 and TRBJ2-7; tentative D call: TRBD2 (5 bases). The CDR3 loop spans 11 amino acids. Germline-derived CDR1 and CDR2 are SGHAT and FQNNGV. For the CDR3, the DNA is TGTGCCAGCAGCCGAGGACTTCTAAATGCTTTC. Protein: CASSRGLLNAF.

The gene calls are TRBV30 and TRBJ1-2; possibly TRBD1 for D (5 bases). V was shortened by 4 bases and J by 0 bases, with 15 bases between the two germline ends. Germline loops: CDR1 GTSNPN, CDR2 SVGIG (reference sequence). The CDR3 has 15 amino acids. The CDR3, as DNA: TGTGCCTGGACACCTGGGGGGGGTTCTAACTATGGCTACACCTTC. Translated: CAWTPGGGSNYGYTF.

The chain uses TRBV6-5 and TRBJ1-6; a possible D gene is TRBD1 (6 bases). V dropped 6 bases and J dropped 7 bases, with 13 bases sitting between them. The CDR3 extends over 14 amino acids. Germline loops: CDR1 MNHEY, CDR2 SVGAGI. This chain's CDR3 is CASRLGGENSPLHF. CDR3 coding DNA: TGTGCCAGCAGATTAGGGGGTGAAAATTCACCCCTCCACTTT.

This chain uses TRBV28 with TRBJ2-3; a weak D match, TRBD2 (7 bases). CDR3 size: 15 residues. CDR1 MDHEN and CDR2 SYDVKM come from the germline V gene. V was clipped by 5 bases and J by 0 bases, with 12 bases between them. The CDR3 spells CASSQAGASTDTQYF. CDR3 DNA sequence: TGTGCCAGCAGTCAGGCGGGGGCGAGCACAGATACGCAGTATTTT.

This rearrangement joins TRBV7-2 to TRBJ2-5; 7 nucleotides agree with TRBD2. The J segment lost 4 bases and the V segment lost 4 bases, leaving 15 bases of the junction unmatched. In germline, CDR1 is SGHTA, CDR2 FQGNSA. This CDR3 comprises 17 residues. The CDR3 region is CASSSRIAGVTPETQYF. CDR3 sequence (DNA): TGTGCCAGCAGCTCCCGGATAGCGGGCGTGACCCCAGAGACCCAGTACTTC.

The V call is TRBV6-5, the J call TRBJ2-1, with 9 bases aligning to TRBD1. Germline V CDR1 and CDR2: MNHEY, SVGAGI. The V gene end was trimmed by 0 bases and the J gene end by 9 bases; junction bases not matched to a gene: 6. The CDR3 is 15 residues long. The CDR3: CASSYSGTGIVEQFF. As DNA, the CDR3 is TGTGCCAGCAGTTACTCCGGGACAGGGATAGTTGAGCAGTTCTTC.

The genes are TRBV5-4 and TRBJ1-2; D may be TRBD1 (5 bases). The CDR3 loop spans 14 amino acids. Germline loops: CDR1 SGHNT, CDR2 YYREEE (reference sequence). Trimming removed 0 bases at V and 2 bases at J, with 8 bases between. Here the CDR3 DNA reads TGTGCCAGCAGCTTGGGGGGGAGGAACTATGGCTACACCTTC. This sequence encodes CASSLGGRNYGYTF.

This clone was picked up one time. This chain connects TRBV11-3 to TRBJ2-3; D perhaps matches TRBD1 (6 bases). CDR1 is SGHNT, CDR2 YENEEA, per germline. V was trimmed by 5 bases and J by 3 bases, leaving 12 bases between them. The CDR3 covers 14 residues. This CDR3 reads CASSQPRGTDTQYF. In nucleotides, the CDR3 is TGTGCCAGCAGCCAACCCAGGGGAACAGATACGCAGTATTTT.

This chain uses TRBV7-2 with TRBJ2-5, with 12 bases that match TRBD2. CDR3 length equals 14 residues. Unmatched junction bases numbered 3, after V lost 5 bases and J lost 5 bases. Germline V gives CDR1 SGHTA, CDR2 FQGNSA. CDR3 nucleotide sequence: TGTGCCAGCAGCCTCACTAGCGGGGGGGAGACCCAGTACTTC. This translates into CASSLTSGGETQYF.

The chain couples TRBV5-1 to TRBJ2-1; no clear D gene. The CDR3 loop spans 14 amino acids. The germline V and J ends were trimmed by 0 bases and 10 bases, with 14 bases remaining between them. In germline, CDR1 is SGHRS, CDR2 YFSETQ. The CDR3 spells CASSLVPASGEQFF. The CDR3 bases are TGCGCCAGCAGCTTGGTGCCAGCATCCGGGGAGCAGTTCTTC.

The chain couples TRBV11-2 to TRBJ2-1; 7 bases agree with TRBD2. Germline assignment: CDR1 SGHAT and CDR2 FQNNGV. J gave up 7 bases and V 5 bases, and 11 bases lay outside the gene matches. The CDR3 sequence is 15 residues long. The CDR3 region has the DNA TGTGCCAGCAGCCCAGGACTAGTATTTCGGAATGAGCAGTTCTTC. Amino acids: CASSPGLVFRNEQFF.

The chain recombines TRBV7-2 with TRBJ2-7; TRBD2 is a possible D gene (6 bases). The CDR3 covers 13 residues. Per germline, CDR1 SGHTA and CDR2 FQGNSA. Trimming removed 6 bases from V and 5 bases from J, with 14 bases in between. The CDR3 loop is CASSTGGTNEQYF. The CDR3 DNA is TGTGCCAGCAGTACGGGCGGGACCAACGAGCAGTACTTC.

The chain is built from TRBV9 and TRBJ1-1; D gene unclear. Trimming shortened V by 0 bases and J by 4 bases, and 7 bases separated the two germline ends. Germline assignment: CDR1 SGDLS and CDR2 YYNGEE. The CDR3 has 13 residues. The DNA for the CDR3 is TGTGCCAGCAGCGTAGTAAAAGCCACTGAAGCTTTCTTT. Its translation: CASSVVKATEAFF.

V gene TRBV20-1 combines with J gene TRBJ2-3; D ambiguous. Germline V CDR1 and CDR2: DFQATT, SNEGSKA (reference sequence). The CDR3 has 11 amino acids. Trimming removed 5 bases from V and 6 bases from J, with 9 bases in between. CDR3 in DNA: TGCAGTGCTCCCACCGGGGATACGCAGTATTTT. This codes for CSAPTGDTQYF.

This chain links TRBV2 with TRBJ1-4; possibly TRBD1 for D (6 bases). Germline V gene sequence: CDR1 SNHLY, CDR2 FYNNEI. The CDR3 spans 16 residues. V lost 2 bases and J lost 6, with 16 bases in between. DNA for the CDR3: TGTGCCAGCAGTGAACAAGCAGGGGCGGGGGATGAAAAACTGTTTTTT. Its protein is CASSEQAGAGDEKLFF.

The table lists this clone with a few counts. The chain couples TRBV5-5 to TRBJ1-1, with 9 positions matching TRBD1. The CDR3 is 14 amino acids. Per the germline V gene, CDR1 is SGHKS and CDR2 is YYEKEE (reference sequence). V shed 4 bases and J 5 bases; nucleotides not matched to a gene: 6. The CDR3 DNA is TGTGCCAGCAGCCAAAGACAGGGGGGGACTGAAGCTTTCTTT. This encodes CASSQRQGGTEAFF.

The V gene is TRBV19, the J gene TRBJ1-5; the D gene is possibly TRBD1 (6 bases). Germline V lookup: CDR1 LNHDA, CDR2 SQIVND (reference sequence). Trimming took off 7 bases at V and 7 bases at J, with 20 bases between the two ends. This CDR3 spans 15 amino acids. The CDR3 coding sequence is TGTGCCAGTACCCTAAGGGGGGGCGCGGGGCAGCCCCAGCATTTT. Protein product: CASTLRGGAGQPQHF.

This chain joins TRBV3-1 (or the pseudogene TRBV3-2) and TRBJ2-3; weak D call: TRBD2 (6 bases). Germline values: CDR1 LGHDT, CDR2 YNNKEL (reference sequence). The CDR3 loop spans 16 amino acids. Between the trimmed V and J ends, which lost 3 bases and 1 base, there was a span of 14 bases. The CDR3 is CASSQGTGLRTDTQYF. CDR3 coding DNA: TGTGCCAGCAGCCAGGGGACGGGACTCCGCACAGATACGCAGTATTTT.

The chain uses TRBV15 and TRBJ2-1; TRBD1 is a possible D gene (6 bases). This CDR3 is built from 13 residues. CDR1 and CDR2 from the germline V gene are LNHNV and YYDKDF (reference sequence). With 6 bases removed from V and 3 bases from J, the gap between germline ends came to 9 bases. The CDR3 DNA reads TGTGCCACCAGTGGCAGGGGCTACAATGAGCAGTTCTTC. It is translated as CATSGRGYNEQFF.

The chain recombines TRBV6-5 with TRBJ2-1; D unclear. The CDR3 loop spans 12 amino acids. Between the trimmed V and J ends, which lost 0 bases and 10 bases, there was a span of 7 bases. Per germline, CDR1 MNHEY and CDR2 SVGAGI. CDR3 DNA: TGTGCCAGCAGTTACTCGACGCGGGAGCAGTTCTTC. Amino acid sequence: CASSYSTREQFF.

CDR3 sequence: CASSRGGRVDQPQHF. The DNA of the CDR3 is TGTGCCAGCAGCCGTGGCGGCAGGGTGGATCAGCCCCAGCATTTT. The rearrangement links TRBV7-9 to TRBJ1-5; tentative D call: TRBD1 (5 bases). Germline V gene lookup returns CDR1 SEHNR and CDR2 FQNEAQ (reference sequence). Trimming stripped 5 bases from V and 5 bases from J, with 16 bases between. The CDR3 extends over 15 amino acids.

CDR3 in DNA: TGTGCCAGCAACCGAGGGTATCAGTTCGACAATGAGCAGTTCTTC. Translating gives CASNRGYQFDNEQFF. The gene calls are TRBV5-4 and TRBJ2-1; possibly TRBD2 for D (5 bases). Germline V gene data show CDR1 as SGHNT and CDR2 as YYREEE (reference sequence). CDR3 length equals 15 residues. V was trimmed by 6 bases and J by 5 bases, leaving 18 bases between them.

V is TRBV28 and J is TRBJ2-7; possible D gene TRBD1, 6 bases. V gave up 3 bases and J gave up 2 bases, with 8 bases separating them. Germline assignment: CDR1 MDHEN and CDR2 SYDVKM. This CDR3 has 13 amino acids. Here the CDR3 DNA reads TGTGCCAGCAGTTTTGGACAGACCTACGAGCAGTACTTC. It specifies CASSFGQTYEQYF.